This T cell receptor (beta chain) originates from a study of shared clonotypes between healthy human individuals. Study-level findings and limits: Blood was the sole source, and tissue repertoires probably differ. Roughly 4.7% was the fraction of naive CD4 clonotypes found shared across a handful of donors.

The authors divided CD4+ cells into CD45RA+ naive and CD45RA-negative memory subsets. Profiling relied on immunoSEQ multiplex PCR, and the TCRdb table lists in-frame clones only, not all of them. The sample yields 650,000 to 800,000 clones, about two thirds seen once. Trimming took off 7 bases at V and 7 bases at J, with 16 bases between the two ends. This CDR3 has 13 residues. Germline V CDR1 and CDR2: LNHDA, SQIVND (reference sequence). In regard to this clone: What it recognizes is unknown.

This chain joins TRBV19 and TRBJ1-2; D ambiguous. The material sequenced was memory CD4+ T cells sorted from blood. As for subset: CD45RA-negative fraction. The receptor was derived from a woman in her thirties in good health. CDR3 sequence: CASTTAERGGYTF. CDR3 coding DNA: TGTGCCAGTACCACCGCCGAACGCGGTGGCTACACCTTC.